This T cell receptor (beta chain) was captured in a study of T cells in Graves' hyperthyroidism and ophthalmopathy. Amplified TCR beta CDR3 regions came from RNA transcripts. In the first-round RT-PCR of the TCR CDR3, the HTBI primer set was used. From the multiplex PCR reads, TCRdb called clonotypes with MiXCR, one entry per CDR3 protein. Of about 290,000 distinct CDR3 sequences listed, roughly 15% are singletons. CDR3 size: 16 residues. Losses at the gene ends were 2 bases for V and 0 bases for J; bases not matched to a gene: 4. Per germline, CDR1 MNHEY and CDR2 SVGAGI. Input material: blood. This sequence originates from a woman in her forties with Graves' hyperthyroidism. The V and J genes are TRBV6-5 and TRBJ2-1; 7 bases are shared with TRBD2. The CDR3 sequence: CASSYKRGSSYNEQFF. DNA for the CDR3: TGTGCCAGCAGTTACAAGCGGGGCAGCTCCTACAATGAGCAGTTCTTC.